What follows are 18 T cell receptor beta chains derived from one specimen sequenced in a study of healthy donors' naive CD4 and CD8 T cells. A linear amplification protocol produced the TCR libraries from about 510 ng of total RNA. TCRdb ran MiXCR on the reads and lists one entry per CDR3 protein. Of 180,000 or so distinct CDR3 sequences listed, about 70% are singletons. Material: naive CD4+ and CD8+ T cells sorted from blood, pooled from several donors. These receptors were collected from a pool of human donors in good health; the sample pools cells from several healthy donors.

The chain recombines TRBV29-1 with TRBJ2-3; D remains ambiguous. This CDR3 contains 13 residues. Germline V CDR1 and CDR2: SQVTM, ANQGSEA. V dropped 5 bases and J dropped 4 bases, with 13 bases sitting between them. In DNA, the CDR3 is TGCAGCGTTTCCAACGGTGGGGCAGATACGCAGTATTTT. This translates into CSVSNGGADTQYF.

CDR3: CSVDGTSGPTYEQYF. The CDR3, as DNA: TGCAGCGTAGACGGGACTAGCGGCCCTACCTACGAGCAGTACTTC. The J gene is TRBJ2-7, the V gene TRBV29-1, with 11 positions matching TRBD2. Germline CDR1 is SQVTM and CDR2 is ANQGSEA. The length of the CDR3 is 15 residues. Trimming cost V 6 bases and J 2 bases; bases outside gene matches: 9.

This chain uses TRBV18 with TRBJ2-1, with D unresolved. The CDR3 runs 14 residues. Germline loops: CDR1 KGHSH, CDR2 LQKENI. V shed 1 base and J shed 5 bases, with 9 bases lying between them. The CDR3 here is CASSPQGIDNEQFF. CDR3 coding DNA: TGTGCCAGCTCACCACAGGGTATCGACAATGAGCAGTTCTTC.

The CDR3 DNA follows: TGTGCCAGCAGTTACTCTGGGGGGTTGCCCTCCTACGAGCAGTACTTC. Its translation: CASSYSGGLPSYEQYF. The V gene is TRBV6-5, the J gene TRBJ2-7, with D perhaps TRBD2 (6 bases). V was pared by 0 bases and J by 0 bases, with 12 bases between. The CDR3 is made up of 16 amino acids. Germline-derived CDR1 and CDR2 are MNHEY and SVGAGI.

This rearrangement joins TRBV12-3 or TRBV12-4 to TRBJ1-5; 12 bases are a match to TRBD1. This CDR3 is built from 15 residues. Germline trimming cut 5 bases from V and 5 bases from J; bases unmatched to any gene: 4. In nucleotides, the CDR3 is TGTGCCAGCAGTGGGGACAGGGGGCGTTATCAGCCCCAGCATTTT. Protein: CASSGDRGRYQPQHF.

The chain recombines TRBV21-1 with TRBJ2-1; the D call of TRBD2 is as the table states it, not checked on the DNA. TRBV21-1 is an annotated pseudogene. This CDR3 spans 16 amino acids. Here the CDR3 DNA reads TGTGCCAGCAGCAAATCGGCTAGCGGGAGGCGCCATGAGCAGTTCTTC. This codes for CASSKSASGRRHEQFF.

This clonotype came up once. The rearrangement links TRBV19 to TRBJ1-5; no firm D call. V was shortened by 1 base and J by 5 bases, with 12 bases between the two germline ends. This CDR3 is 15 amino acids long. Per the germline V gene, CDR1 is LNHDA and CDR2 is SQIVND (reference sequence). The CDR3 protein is CASSIGQWLDQPQHF. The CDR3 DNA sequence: TGTGCCAGTAGTATAGGGCAGTGGCTCGATCAGCCCCAGCATTTT. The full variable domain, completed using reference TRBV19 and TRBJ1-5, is DGGITQSPKYLFRKEGQNVTLSCEQNLNHDAMYWYRQDPGQGLRLIYYSQIVNDFQKGDIAEGYSVSREKKESFPLTVTSAQKNPTAFYLCASSIGQWLDQPQHFGDGTRLSIL.

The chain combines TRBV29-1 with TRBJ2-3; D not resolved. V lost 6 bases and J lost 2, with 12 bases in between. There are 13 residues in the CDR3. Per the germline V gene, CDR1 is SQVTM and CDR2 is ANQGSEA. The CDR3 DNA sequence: TGCAGCGTACGGTTAATCTTCACAGATACGCAGTATTTT. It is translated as CSVRLIFTDTQYF.

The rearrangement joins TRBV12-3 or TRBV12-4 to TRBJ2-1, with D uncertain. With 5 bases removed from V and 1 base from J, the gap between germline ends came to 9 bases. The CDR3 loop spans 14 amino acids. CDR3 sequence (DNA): TGTGCCAGCAGTCTACCCTGGTCCTACAATGAGCAGTTCTTC. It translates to CASSLPWSYNEQFF.

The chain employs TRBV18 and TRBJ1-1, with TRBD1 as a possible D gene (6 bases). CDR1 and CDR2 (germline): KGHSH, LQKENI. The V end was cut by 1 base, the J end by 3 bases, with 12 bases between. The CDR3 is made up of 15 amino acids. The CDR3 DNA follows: TGTGCCAGCTCACCACTCGGGGGCTCGGACACTGAAGCTTTCTTT. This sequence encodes CASSPLGGSDTEAFF.

The CDR3 reads CASRPQGAQPQHF. For the CDR3, the DNA is TGTGCCAGCAGACCGCAGGGGGCACAGCCCCAGCATTTT. The chain has TRBV12-3 or TRBV12-4 and TRBJ1-5, with 8 bases lining up with TRBD1. Trimming took 6 bases from V and 7 from J; bases not matched to a gene: 5. The CDR3 has 13 residues.

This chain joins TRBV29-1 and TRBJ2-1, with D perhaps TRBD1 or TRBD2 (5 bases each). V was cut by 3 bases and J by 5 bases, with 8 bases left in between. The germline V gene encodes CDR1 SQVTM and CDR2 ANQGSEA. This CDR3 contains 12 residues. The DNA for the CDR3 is TGCAGCGTTGACCGGGGCAACAATGAGCAGTTCTTC. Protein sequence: CSVDRGNNEQFF.

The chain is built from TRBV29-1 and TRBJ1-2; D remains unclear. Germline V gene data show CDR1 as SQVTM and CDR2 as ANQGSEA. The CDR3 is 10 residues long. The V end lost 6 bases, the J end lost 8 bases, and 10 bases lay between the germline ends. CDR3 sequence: CSVSEVGYTF. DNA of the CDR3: TGCAGCGTGTCCGAGGTCGGCTACACCTTC.

CDR3 loop: CSVGTRGLGYTF. The CDR3 DNA reads as TGCAGCGTTGGGACCAGGGGATTGGGCTACACCTTC. The chain combines TRBV29-1 with TRBJ1-2, with a tentative D call TRBD1 (6 bases). The CDR3 loop spans 12 amino acids. V was trimmed by 4 bases and J by 8 bases, leaving 14 bases between them. CDR1 and CDR2 (germline): SQVTM, ANQGSEA.

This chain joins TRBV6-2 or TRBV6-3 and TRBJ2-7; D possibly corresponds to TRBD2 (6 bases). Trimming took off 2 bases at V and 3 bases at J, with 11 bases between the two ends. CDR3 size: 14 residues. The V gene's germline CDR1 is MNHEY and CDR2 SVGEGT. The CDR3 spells CASSYRLAVYEQYF. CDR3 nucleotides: TGTGCCAGCAGTTACCGATTAGCGGTCTACGAGCAGTACTTC.

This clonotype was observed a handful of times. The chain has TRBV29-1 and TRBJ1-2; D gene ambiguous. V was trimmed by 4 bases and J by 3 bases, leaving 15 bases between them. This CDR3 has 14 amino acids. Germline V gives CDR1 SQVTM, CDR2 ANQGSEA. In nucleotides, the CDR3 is TGCAGCGTTGGAGTCGTAGGCGGAGACTATGGCTACACCTTC. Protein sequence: CSVGVVGGDYGYTF. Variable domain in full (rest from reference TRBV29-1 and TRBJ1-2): SAVISQKPSRDICQRGTSLTIQCQVDSQVTMMFWYRQQPGQSLTLIATANQGSEATYESGFVIDKFPISRPNLTFSTLTVSNMSPEDSSIYLCSVGVVGGDYGYTFGSGTRLTVV.

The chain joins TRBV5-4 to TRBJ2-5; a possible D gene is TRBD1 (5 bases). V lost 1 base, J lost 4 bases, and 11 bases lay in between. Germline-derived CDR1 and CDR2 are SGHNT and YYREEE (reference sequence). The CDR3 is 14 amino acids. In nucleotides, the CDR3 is TGTGCCAGCAGCTTGTGGGGCGCTTCAGAGACCCAGTACTTC. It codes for CASSLWGASETQYF.

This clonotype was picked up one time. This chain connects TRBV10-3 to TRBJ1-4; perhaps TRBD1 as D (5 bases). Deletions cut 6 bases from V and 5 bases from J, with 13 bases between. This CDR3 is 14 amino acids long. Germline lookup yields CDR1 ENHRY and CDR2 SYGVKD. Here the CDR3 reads CAIRQGEGNEKLFF. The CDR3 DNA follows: TGTGCCATCAGGCAGGGAGAGGGGAATGAAAAACTGTTTTTT.